This T cell receptor beta chain was found in a study of T cells in Graves' hyperthyroidism and ophthalmopathy. Turning to the study itself: Peripheral blood specimens were obtained at initial diagnosis, prior to any treatment.

The CDR3 runs to 16 residues. The junction had 3 bases not matched to a gene; V was cut back by 2 bases and J by 0 bases. CDR1 is SGHVS, CDR2 FQNEAQ, per germline. Patients were excluded for uncontrolled infection, other autoimmune disease, pregnancy or lactation. The PBMCs studied were ones that came from 8 to 10 ml fresh peripheral blood. Amplification of TCR beta CDR3 regions was performed using RNA transcripts as template. With the HTBI primer set, the TCR CDR3 went through a first round of RT-PCR. One entry per CDR3 protein, called by TCRdb with MiXCR from the multiplex PCR reads. There are fewer than 750,000 distinct CDR3 sequences in the sample; about 15% occur only once, and around 4.5% lies in the top ten. A remark on this clonotype: Its matching antigen is unknown.

Study-wide results and caveats: Most clonotypes expanded in the thyroid (above 0.001) were also present in blood.

The gene calls are TRBV7-8 and TRBJ2-7; 11 nucleotides align to TRBD2. This clonotype was obtained from a woman aged 40 to 55 with Graves' ophthalmopathy. What was sequenced was blood. CDR3 residues: CASSLSSGRPSYEQYF. CDR3 nucleotide sequence: TGTGCCAGCAGCTTATCTAGCGGGAGGCCCTCCTACGAGCAGTACTTC.